The 7 T cell receptor beta chains presented below share a single source sample, sequenced in a study of T cells in Graves' hyperthyroidism and ophthalmopathy. Amplified TCR beta CDR3 regions came from RNA transcripts. The HTBI primer set drove a first-round RT-PCR of the TCR CDR3. One entry per CDR3 protein results from TCRdb running MiXCR on the multiplex PCR reads. Of around 610,000 distinct CDR3 sequences in the sample, under 15% were seen once. Material: blood. The receptors originated from a woman between 40 and 50 years old with Graves' ophthalmopathy.

The chain combines TRBV3-1 with TRBJ2-5; D is tentatively TRBD1 or TRBD2 (5 bases each). Trimming stripped 1 base from V and 5 bases from J, with 11 bases between. The CDR3 has 14 amino acids. The germline gives CDR1 LGHDT, CDR2 YNNKEL (reference sequence). This CDR3 is CASSQGGDGETQYF. In DNA, the CDR3 is TGTGCCAGCAGCCAAGGAGGGGACGGGGAGACCCAGTACTTC.

This clonotype was recorded many times. This sequence joins TRBV19 and TRBJ2-5; the match to TRBD1 covers 8 bases. Germline V gene data show CDR1 as LNHDA and CDR2 as SQIVND (reference sequence). J lost 5 bases, V lost 6 bases, and 8 bases had no gene match. The CDR3 covers 14 residues. CDR3 in amino acids: CASSGQGAEETQYF. The CDR3 DNA follows: TGTGCCAGTAGCGGGCAGGGGGCAGAGGAGACCCAGTACTTC.

This chain joins TRBV6-2 or TRBV6-3 and TRBJ2-7, with TRBD2 identical over 9 bases. V was clipped by 6 bases and J by 4 bases; unmatched bases: 13. The CDR3 loop spans 16 amino acids. CDR1 is MNHEY, CDR2 SVGEGT, per germline. As DNA, the CDR3 is TGTGCCAGCAGCCCATACCAGCCTAGCGGGGTATACGAGCAGTACTTC. Amino acids: CASSPYQPSGVYEQYF.

This clonotype was seen at least ten times. The chain is built from TRBV28 and TRBJ2-7, with unresolved D. Trimming took off 5 bases at V and 2 bases at J, with 13 bases between the two ends. Looked up from germline, CDR1 is MDHEN and CDR2 is SYDVKM. CDR3 length: 14 amino acids. The CDR3 DNA follows: TGTGCCAGCAGTCCCCCCGGCTTTACCTACGAGCAGTACTTC. It encodes CASSPPGFTYEQYF.

The chain links TRBV5-1 to TRBJ2-2; D possibly corresponds to TRBD2 (5 bases). The CDR3 is made up of 16 amino acids. The V gene lost 0 bases and the J gene lost 2 bases, with 11 bases spanning the gap. Germline V gives CDR1 SGHRS, CDR2 YFSETQ. The CDR3 loop reads CASSLVAGLNTGELFF. CDR3 nucleotide sequence: TGCGCCAGCAGCTTGGTAGCCGGACTTAACACCGGGGAGCTGTTTTTT.

This chain connects TRBV6-1 to TRBJ1-1; D is unresolved. CDR3 length equals 11 residues. V was shortened by 10 bases and J by 7 bases, with 13 bases between the two germline ends. CDR1 and CDR2 (germline): MNHNS, SASEGT. CDR3 DNA sequence: TGTGCCATACTCAGAGGAAGTGAAGCTTTCTTT. This codes for CAILRGSEAFF.

This clonotype was seen ten or more times. Here the CDR3 reads CASSFTSSGANVLTF. The DNA for the CDR3 is TGTGCCAGCAGCTTCACGAGCTCTGGGGCCAACGTCCTGACTTTC. The chain joins TRBV5-5 to TRBJ2-6; D unclear. Trimming took off 2 bases at V and 0 bases at J, with 6 bases between the two ends. CDR1 is SGHKS, CDR2 YYEKEE, per germline (reference sequence). CDR3 size: 15 residues.